The TCR beta chain described here comes from a study of quantifying T cell responses using KT2 cells. Whole-study context: Reverse transcription used primers in the TCR alpha and beta constant regions. Under optimum conditions, T4 ligation efficiency was estimated at more than 8.5%. General observations from the study: KT2 sequence counts showed saturation when very many KT2 cells were spiked in.

The cDNA 3' end received a ligated oligonucleotide with a UMI. An equimolar mix of RC1.1 and RC1.2 primed the beta chain across TRBC1 and TRBC2. TCRdb itself ran the UMI-ligation and nested PCR reads through MiXCR, one entry per CDR3 protein. The sample lists 40,000 to 60,000 distinct CDR3 sequences; more than 9% were seen once. The V gene end was trimmed by 5 bases and the J gene end by 9 bases; junction bases not matched to a gene: 9. Per the germline V gene, CDR1 is SGHTA and CDR2 is FQGNSA. The CDR3 sequence is 15 residues long. This clonotype appeared a single time. The target antigen is unknown. The V call is TRBV7-2, the J call TRBJ2-1; TRBD2 aligns across 11 bases. The clonotype was recovered from a human donor. The sample comprised PBMCs spiked with cells of the T cell clone KT2. CDR3 loop: CASSPILTSGAEQFF. CDR3 nucleotide sequence: TGTGCCAGCAGCCCTATTCTGACTAGCGGGGCTGAGCAGTTCTTC. The variable domain in full, with the rest retrieved from reference TRBV7-2 and TRBJ2-1, is GAGVSQSPSNKVTEKGKDVELRCDPISGHTALYWYRQSLGQGLEFLIYFQGNSAPDKSGLPSDRFSAERTGGSVSTLTIQRTQQEDSAVYLCASSPILTSGAEQFFGPGTRLTVL.